This TCR beta chain originates from a study of identical twins. Overall study findings and caveats: Findings depended on cross-sectional statistics rather than tracking the same donors.

TCRdb analysed the 5' RACE reads with MiXCR anew, one entry per CDR3 protein. The data contain 1.5 million to 2 million distinct CDR3 sequences, roughly a third of them singletons. Germline V gene lookup returns CDR1 DFQATT and CDR2 SNEGSKA (reference sequence). The CDR3 has 13 amino acids. V dropped 3 bases and J dropped 3 bases, with 9 bases sitting between them. As to this clonotype: Its antigen is unidentified.

This sequence was found in a newborn girl in good health. The sequenced material came from cord blood. The chain is built from TRBV20-1 and TRBJ1-5, with a weak D call TRBD1 (6 bases). The CDR3 DNA follows: TGCAGTGCTAGGGAGGGGGACAATCAGCCCCAGCATTTT. Its protein is CSAREGDNQPQHF.